Listed below are T cell receptor beta chains from one sample, sequenced in a study of cytomegalovirus exposure and HLA in healthy donors. Measured with immunoSEQ multiplex PCR; TCRdb has only the in-frame clones, and not every one. This sample yields about 160,000 clones, of which about 80% are seen a single time; about 2% belongs to the top ten. Input material: PBMCs. All receptors derive from a female donor in good health and CMV-seronegative. CDR3s include the opening cysteine and the closing phenylalanine or tryptophan. Fields, in order: V gene, CDR3 protein.

>TRBV9
CASSVASGRFYEQFF
>TRBV5-1
CASSLRQFDEQYF
>TRBV30
CAWDRTGVNYGYTF
>TRBV6-5
CASSYSGGRAEQYF
>TRBV18
CASSPPRSKQETQYF
>TRBV7-9
CSSSPGQSTNEKLFF
>TRBV10-3
CAIRSAGTGESEQFF
>TRBV28
CASGGGKPGELFF
>TRBV19
CASSIAGGSGSPLHF
>TRBV7-3
CASSLANQPQHF
>TRBV9
CASSNSGGGDIQYF
>TRBV7-2
CASSLQGPNEKLFF
>TRBV9
CASSVGLAGDNEQFF
>TRBV5-5
CASSLSTGSYNEQFF
>TRBV6-5
CASSSRWERQPQHF
>TRBV10-2
CASRADYEQYF
>TRBV10-3
CAISVRTGSNTGELFF